These 32 T cell receptor beta chains were sequenced from one sample in a study of beta chain features in type 1 diabetes. Study-wide findings and caveats: Shorter TCRB CDR3s, moderately but significantly so, marked every one of the four CD4+ subsets in Type 1 diabetes patients.

The isolated RNA, all of it, was reverse transcribed, so expressed TCRB transcripts were what got sequenced. Assay: immunoSEQ multiplex PCR; the TCRdb copy retains only in-frame clones and omits some. Of a few hundred thousand clones in the sample, roughly 13% were seen once. Antigens of these TCRs are unknown. Input material: naive CD4+ T cells from blood. These TCRs come from a man aged 25 to 40 with type 1 diabetes.

This clone was seen more than once but under ten times. CDR3: CASSYRGSSYNSPLHF. The CDR3 nucleotides are TGTGCCAGCAGTTACAGGGGGAGCTCCTATAATTCACCCCTCCACTTT. The J gene is TRBJ1-6, the V gene TRBV6-5; D is possibly TRBD1 (6 bases). Trimming took 2 bases from V and 0 from J, leaving 8 bases between them. This CDR3 spans 16 amino acids. CDR1 is MNHEY, CDR2 SVGAGI, per germline.

This clone occurred a few times. The V and J genes are TRBV5-4 and TRBJ2-3; the match to TRBD2 covers 8 bases. Unmatched junction bases numbered 9, after V lost 4 bases and J lost 2 bases. The CDR3 is 16 amino acids. Germline loops: CDR1 SGHNT, CDR2 YYREEE (reference sequence). In nucleotides, the CDR3 is TGTGCCAGCAGCCCCGTAGCGGGGAGCCTCACAGATACGCAGTATTTT. It codes for CASSPVAGSLTDTQYF.

This clone was recorded a few times. The chain recombines TRBV5-1 with TRBJ1-2; 8 bases line up with TRBD1. This CDR3 is built from 14 residues. The V gene end was trimmed by 4 bases and the J gene end by 8 bases; junction bases not matched to a gene: 10. Germline CDR1 reads SGHRS; CDR2 reads YFSETQ. Here the CDR3 reads CASSLGQGPEGYTF. DNA for the CDR3: TGCGCCAGCAGCCTAGGACAGGGCCCGGAGGGCTACACCTTC.

This clone was found a few times. The chain links TRBV5-1 to TRBJ2-7; 10 bases are shared with TRBD1. The V segment lost 4 bases and the J segment 1 base; nucleotides outside the gene matches: 5. The CDR3 runs 15 residues. Germline V CDR1 and CDR2: SGHRS, YFSETQ. As DNA, the CDR3 is TGCGCCAGCAGCAAGCGGGGACAGGGGTCCTACGAGCAGTACTTC. Translation: CASSKRGQGSYEQYF.

The chain employs TRBV6-5 and TRBJ2-7; no definite D call. Germline V gene data show CDR1 as MNHEY and CDR2 as SVGAGI. Between the trimmed V and J ends, which lost 8 bases and 0 bases, there was a span of 8 bases. The CDR3 runs 12 residues. The DNA for the CDR3 is TGTGCCAGCCGGGTAAGCTCCTACGAGCAGTACTTC. As protein: CASRVSSYEQYF.

The CDR3 DNA follows: TGTGCCAGCTCACCACCGTCCACAGGATATCTGAAGCAGTACTTC. It specifies CASSPPSTGYLKQYF. The chain combines TRBV18 with TRBJ2-7, with a possible D match to TRBD1 (5 bases). Per germline, CDR1 KGHSH and CDR2 LQKENI. This CDR3 region has 15 residues. V was pared by 0 bases and J by 8 bases, with 17 bases between. The variable domain in full, completed from reference TRBV18 and TRBJ2-7, reads NAGVMQNPRHLVRRRGQEARLRCSPMKGHSHVYWYRQLPEEGLKFMVYLQKENIIDESGMPKERFSAEFPKEGPSILRIQQVVRGDSAAYFCASSPPSTGYLKQYFGPGTRLTVT.

This clone came up a few times. V usage is TRBV4-2 and J usage is TRBJ2-5; 14 nucleotides agree with TRBD2. CDR3 length equals 18 residues. Germline V gene sequence: CDR1 LGHNA, CDR2 YNFKEQ. Trimming cost V 4 bases and J 4 bases; bases outside gene matches: 11. The CDR3 coding sequence is TGTGCCAGCAGCCCTCCGGGACTAGCGGGAGCCAGGGCAGAGACCCAGTACTTC. Translating gives CASSPPGLAGARAETQYF.

The chain links TRBV2 to TRBJ2-3; a weak D match, TRBD1 (6 bases). The CDR3 is 12 amino acids. Trimming took 7 bases from V and 4 from J, leaving 9 bases between them. The V gene's germline CDR1 is SNHLY and CDR2 FYNNEI. The CDR3 sequence is CASTTGPDTQYF. CDR3 in DNA: TGTGCCAGCACAACAGGGCCAGATACGCAGTATTTT.

The gene calls are TRBV18 and TRBJ1-2, with D perhaps matching TRBD1 (6 bases). With 2 bases removed from V and 0 bases from J, the gap between germline ends came to 13 bases. This CDR3 has 16 residues. Germline CDR1 and CDR2: KGHSH and LQKENI. As DNA, the CDR3 is TGTGCCAGCTCACCAAACAGGGCCGACACTAACTATGGCTACACCTTC. Protein product: CASSPNRADTNYGYTF.

The V call is TRBV25-1, the J call TRBJ2-5; possible D gene TRBD2, 6 bases. V dropped 6 bases and J dropped 4 bases, with 12 bases sitting between them. The CDR3 loop spans 13 amino acids. Germline V gene data show CDR1 as MGHDK and CDR2 as SYGVNS. CDR3 nucleotides: TGTGCCAGCAGCGAACCCGGGAGAGAGACCCAGTACTTC. This translates into CASSEPGRETQYF. Looking up the rest from reference TRBV25-1 and TRBJ2-5 gives the full variable domain: EADIYQTPRYLVIGTGKKITLECSQTMGHDKMYWYQQDPGMELHLIHYSYGVNSTEKGDLSSESTVSRIRTEHFPLTLESARPSHTSQYLCASSEPGRETQYFGPGTRLLVL.

The table lists this clone with a few counts. As DNA, the CDR3 is TGTGCCAGCAGTGGCGGACACTTCTCTGGGGCCAACGTCCTGACTTTC. Its translation is CASSGGHFSGANVLTF. The gene calls are TRBV25-1 and TRBJ2-6, with TRBD1 as a possible D gene (5 bases). V was trimmed by 4 bases and J by 0 bases, leaving 10 bases between them. Germline V lookup: CDR1 MGHDK, CDR2 SYGVNS. The CDR3 runs to 16 residues.

This clone showed up just a few times. This chain connects TRBV20-1 to TRBJ2-5, with D maybe TRBD1 (5 bases). The length of the CDR3 is 11 residues. Germline V gives CDR1 DFQATT, CDR2 SNEGSKA (reference sequence). V lost 7 bases to trimming and J lost 0 bases, with 6 bases between them. CDR3 coding DNA: TGCAGTGGGGGCCACCAAGAGACCCAGTACTTC. Translated, it gives CSGGHQETQYF.

In this sample, this clone turned up a few times. The gene calls are TRBV21-1 and TRBJ1-2; the table's D call, TRBD1, has no DNA check behind it. TRBV21-1 is a listed pseudogene. The CDR3 runs 16 residues. In DNA form, the CDR3 reads TGTGCCAGCAGCTCTCCCTGGGACAGGGATAACTATGGCTACACCTTC. Translation gives CASSSPWDRDNYGYTF.

The chain links TRBV7-9 to TRBJ2-7, with TRBD1 as a possible D gene (6 bases). The V end lost 5 bases, the J end lost 4 bases, and 9 bases lay between the germline ends. This CDR3 has 12 amino acids. Germline V CDR1 and CDR2: SEHNR, FQNEAQ (reference sequence). This CDR3 reads CASSTQGYEQYF. For the CDR3, the DNA is TGTGCCAGCAGCACACAGGGTTACGAGCAGTACTTC.

The chain uses TRBV29-1 and TRBJ2-7, with D possibly TRBD1 on 6 matching bases. This CDR3 comprises 13 residues. Germline CDR1 is SQVTM and CDR2 is ANQGSEA. The V and J ends lost 5 bases and 3 bases respectively, with 14 bases between them. CDR3 DNA sequence: TGCAGCGTTTGGGAAGGGGGACGCTACGAGCAGTACTTC. Residues: CSVWEGGRYEQYF.

The rearrangement joins TRBV29-1 to TRBJ2-3, with TRBD2 identical over 9 bases. The CDR3 is 13 amino acids. The junction had 6 bases not matched to a gene; V was cut back by 7 bases and J by 4 bases. CDR1 SQVTM and CDR2 ANQGSEA come from the germline V gene. The CDR3 sequence is CSARRGGADTQYF. In DNA form, the CDR3 reads TGCAGCGCCCGTCGCGGGGGGGCAGATACGCAGTATTTT.

This clone was seen a few times. This sample also contains other DNA sequences that code for the same CDR3. The chain employs TRBV28 and TRBJ2-7; D is possibly TRBD2 (5 bases). Trimming took 2 bases from V and 4 from J, leaving 6 bases between them. This CDR3 contains 12 residues. Germline values: CDR1 MDHEN, CDR2 SYDVKM. DNA for the CDR3: TGTGCCAGCAGTTTACGGGGTTACGAGCAGTACTTC. The encoded protein is CASSLRGYEQYF.

This clone occurred a few times. The DNA for the CDR3 is TGTGCCAGCAGCTTACTACGGACTAGCGGGAGCCGCAACAATGAGCAGTTCTTC. Its translation: CASSLLRTSGSRNNEQFF. This sequence joins TRBV7-9 and TRBJ2-1, with 13 bases identical to TRBD2. Trimming at V came to 2 bases and at J to 5 bases, leaving 9 bases not matched to a gene. This CDR3 has 18 residues. The germline gives CDR1 SEHNR, CDR2 FQNEAQ (reference sequence).

The chain joins TRBV29-1 to TRBJ1-4; D is undetermined. Germline CDR1 reads SQVTM; CDR2 reads ANQGSEA. Trimming pared 2 bases from V and 6 bases from J, leaving 10 bases between. The CDR3 extends over 13 amino acids. CDR3 protein: CSVEIGRDEKLFF. CDR3 nucleotides: TGCAGCGTTGAAATCGGCCGGGATGAAAAACTGTTTTTT.

This chain uses TRBV4-1 with TRBJ2-2; D is ambiguous. V lost 2 bases and J lost 0, with 10 bases in between. The germline CDR1 and CDR2 sequences are MGHRA and YSYEKL. The CDR3 contains 16 residues. In nucleotides, the CDR3 is TGCGCCAGCAGCCAAAACCGTAGAGCGAACACCGGGGAGCTGTTTTTT. This gives the protein CASSQNRRANTGELFF.

V gene TRBV19 combines with J gene TRBJ2-1; 7 bases agree with TRBD2. The germline gives CDR1 LNHDA, CDR2 SQIVND (reference sequence). CDR3 size: 14 residues. V was pared by 6 bases and J by 2 bases, with 4 bases of the junction left unmatched. The CDR3 DNA is TGTGCCAGTAGGGCAGCGGGACCCTACAATGAGCAGTTCTTC. This sequence encodes CASRAAGPYNEQFF. Filled out from reference TRBV19 and TRBJ2-1, the complete variable domain reads DGGITQSPKYLFRKEGQNVTLSCEQNLNHDAMYWYRQDPGQGLRLIYYSQIVNDFQKGDIAEGYSVSREKKESFPLTVTSAQKNPTAFYLCASRAAGPYNEQFFGPGTRLTVL.

The rearrangement links TRBV7-9 to TRBJ1-2, with 11 bases that match TRBD1. This CDR3 region has 15 residues. Per the germline V gene, CDR1 is SEHNR and CDR2 is FQNEAQ (reference sequence). V shed 1 base, J shed 10 bases, and the junction held 8 bases outside the gene matches. CDR3 DNA: TGTGCCAGCAGCTTAGGCCAGGACAGGGGGCGCGACTACACCTTC. This codes for CASSLGQDRGRDYTF.

Only a few counts were recorded for this clone. The V call is TRBV6-1, the J call TRBJ2-3, with 9 bases that match TRBD2. The V gene's germline CDR1 is MNHNS and CDR2 SASEGT. V shed 6 bases and J 1 base; nucleotides not matched to a gene: 5. There are 15 residues in the CDR3. The CDR3 sequence: CASRPSGGRTDTQYF. DNA of the CDR3: TGTGCCAGCAGACCCAGCGGGGGGCGCACAGATACGCAGTATTTT.

This clone was detected a few times. This chain uses TRBV29-1 with TRBJ2-2; D gene uncertain. This CDR3 has 16 amino acids. V was shortened by 1 base and J by 0 bases, with 12 bases between the two germline ends. Germline CDR1 is SQVTM and CDR2 is ANQGSEA. Here the CDR3 reads CSVEVGSPSNTGELFF. DNA for the CDR3: TGCAGCGTTGAAGTGGGCAGCCCTTCGAACACCGGGGAGCTGTTTTTT.

This clone was seen only a few times. V gene TRBV30 combines with J gene TRBJ1-2, with D hard to call. The ends were cut back, 0 bases at V and 13 bases at J, with 15 bases in the middle. The length of the CDR3 is 12 residues. The germline CDR1 and CDR2 sequences are GTSNPN and SVGIG (reference sequence). The CDR3 loop is CAWSVRGAVATF. DNA for the CDR3: TGTGCCTGGAGTGTACGAGGAGCAGTGGCCACCTTC.

The chain recombines TRBV6-5 with TRBJ2-5; no firm D call. The CDR3 runs to 15 residues. Germline loops: CDR1 MNHEY, CDR2 SVGAGI. V dropped 0 bases and J dropped 5 bases, with 13 bases sitting between them. CDR3 coding DNA: TGTGCCAGCAGTTACTCCTACGGCGGATTGGAGACCCAGTACTTC. It encodes CASSYSYGGLETQYF.

The rearrangement uses TRBV9 and TRBJ2-1; weak D call: TRBD2 (6 bases). Germline CDR1 reads SGDLS; CDR2 reads YYNGEE. The length of the CDR3 is 15 residues. Trimming shortened V by 0 bases and J by 2 bases, and 9 bases separated the two germline ends. The CDR3 DNA follows: TGTGCCAGCAGCGTAGACGGGGGAACCTACAATGAGCAGTTCTTC. Translation: CASSVDGGTYNEQFF.

Concerning this clone itself: This sample also contains other DNA sequences that code for the same CDR3. This chain links TRBV18 with TRBJ2-7; 7 bases align to TRBD1. Germline V gives CDR1 KGHSH, CDR2 LQKENI. J gave up 3 bases and V 3 bases, and 5 bases lay outside the gene matches. CDR3 length: 14 amino acids. The CDR3: CASSPPGQSYEQYF. The DNA of the CDR3 is TGTGCCAGCTCACCCCCGGGACAGAGCTACGAGCAGTACTTC.

The chain joins TRBV5-8 to TRBJ2-1; TRBD1 agrees at 7 bases. The CDR3 has 14 amino acids. Germline CDR1 reads SGHTS; CDR2 reads YDEGEE. V lost 7 bases, J lost 12 bases, and 16 bases stayed unmatched. The CDR3 region is CASLGTEYYLGQFF. The CDR3 nucleotides are TGTGCCAGCCTCGGGACAGAGTATTACCTGGGGCAGTTCTTC.

The chain uses TRBV27 and TRBJ2-3; 8 nucleotides agree with TRBD2. CDR3 length equals 16 residues. Germline V gene sequence: CDR1 MNHEY, CDR2 SMNVEV (reference sequence). After removal of 1 base from V and 0 bases from J, the junction contained 3 bases not matched to a gene. The CDR3 protein is CASSLFGGRSTDTQYF. The CDR3 region has the DNA TGTGCCAGCAGTTTATTCGGCGGGAGGAGCACAGATACGCAGTATTTT.

In its sample, this clone was seen a few times. The chain employs TRBV29-1 and TRBJ2-7, with D perhaps TRBD1 (5 bases). This CDR3 has 13 amino acids. CDR1 and CDR2 (germline): SQVTM, ANQGSEA. V lost 4 bases and J lost 5, with 15 bases in between. CDR3 in DNA: TGCAGCGTTGGGTTAGGACAATATAACGAGCAGTACTTC. Translated: CSVGLGQYNEQYF.

This clone has a single count. The genes are TRBV14 and TRBJ2-3; 7 bases map to TRBD1. V dropped 0 bases and J dropped 4; count of bases not matched to a gene: 7. Germline CDR1 and CDR2: SGHDN and FVKESK. The CDR3 is 16 amino acids. This chain's CDR3 is CASSQEGEGAPDTQYF. Written as DNA, the CDR3 is TGTGCCAGCAGCCAAGAGGGTGAGGGGGCCCCAGATACGCAGTATTTT.